Listed below are T cell receptor beta chains from one sample, sequenced in a study of CXCR3-negative and CXCR3-positive naive CD8 T cells. TCRdb reanalyzed the 5' RACE reads, giving one entry per CDR3 protein sequence and no DNA. This table holds around 160,000 distinct CDR3 sequences. Sequenced material: naive CXCR3+ CD8+ T cells from blood. Receptors were obtained from a human donor in good health. Some clones in this sample may be carry-over from other donors' samples. The CDR3 runs from the conserved cysteine through the conserved F or W. The order of the fields is J gene, V gene, CDR3 protein.

TRBJ2-7,TRBV6-2/TRBV6-3,CASSDLGPGTEQYF
TRBJ1-2,TRBV4-3,CASSQDLGTATLDTF
TRBJ1-1,TRBV25-1,CASSAATFLNTEAFF
TRBJ1-4,TRBV29-1,CSVFTGTENEKLFF
TRBJ1-2,TRBV4-1,CASSQDRAAFYGYTF
TRBJ1-1,TRBV5-1,CASSFGPGQPNTEAFF
TRBJ2-6,TRBV3-1,CASSQDYKERDSGAYVLTF
TRBJ2-1,TRBV7-9,CASSPRQLGQGEQFF
TRBJ2-1,TRBV29-1,CSVVMGGAWNEQFF
TRBJ2-1,TRBV12-3/TRBV12-4,CASSRQVYNEQFF
TRBJ2-3,TRBV20-1,CSARVSWGDTDTQYF
TRBJ2-5,TRBV21-1,CASSSNITGRETQYF
TRBJ2-7,TRBV9,CASSEYRDRVSYEQYF
TRBJ1-1,TRBV2,CASTRHLEAFF
TRBJ2-1,TRBV12-3/TRBV12-4,CASSPGLGDNEQFF
TRBJ2-1,TRBV7-9,CASSPGIPDGSYNEQFF
TRBJ2-5,TRBV29-1,CSVPASEETQYF
TRBJ1-1,TRBV15,CATSEGYTEAFF
TRBJ2-1,TRBV5-1,CASSLTPRNEQFF
TRBJ1-5,TRBV7-6,CASSLYPPGPNQPQHF
TRBJ2-1,TRBV28,CASSAGVSSYNEQFF
TRBJ2-7,TRBV27,CASSLNVMAGAYEQYF
TRBJ2-3,TRBV11-2,CASSPTASRSTDTQYF
TRBJ1-1,TRBV4-1,CASSQDMGSSTEAFF
TRBJ2-7,TRBV7-9,CASSPRGGYEQYF
TRBJ2-7,TRBV28,CASSLNPSSGSSYEQYF
TRBJ2-1,TRBV29-1,CSAGQGPYNEQFF
TRBJ2-7,TRBV27,CASTRVGPEYF
TRBJ2-1,TRBV7-3,CASSPSGRAVEQFF
TRBJ2-7,TRBV5-4,CASSLGQYEQYF
TRBJ1-5,TRBV7-2,CASSLGGINQPQHF
TRBJ2-5,TRBV7-2,CASSLFSPEETQYF